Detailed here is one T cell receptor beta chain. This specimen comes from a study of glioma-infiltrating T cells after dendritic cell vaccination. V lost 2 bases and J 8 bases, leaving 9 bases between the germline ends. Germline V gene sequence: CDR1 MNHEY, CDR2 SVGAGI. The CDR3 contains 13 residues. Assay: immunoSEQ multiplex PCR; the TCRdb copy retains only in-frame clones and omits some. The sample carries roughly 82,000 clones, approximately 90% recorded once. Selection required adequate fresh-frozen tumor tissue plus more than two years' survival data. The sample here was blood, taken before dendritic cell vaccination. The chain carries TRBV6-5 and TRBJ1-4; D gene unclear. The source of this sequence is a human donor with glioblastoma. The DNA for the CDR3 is TGTGCCAGCAGTTACGGGGAGGAGGAAAAACTGTTTTTT. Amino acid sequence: CASSYGEEEKLFF.